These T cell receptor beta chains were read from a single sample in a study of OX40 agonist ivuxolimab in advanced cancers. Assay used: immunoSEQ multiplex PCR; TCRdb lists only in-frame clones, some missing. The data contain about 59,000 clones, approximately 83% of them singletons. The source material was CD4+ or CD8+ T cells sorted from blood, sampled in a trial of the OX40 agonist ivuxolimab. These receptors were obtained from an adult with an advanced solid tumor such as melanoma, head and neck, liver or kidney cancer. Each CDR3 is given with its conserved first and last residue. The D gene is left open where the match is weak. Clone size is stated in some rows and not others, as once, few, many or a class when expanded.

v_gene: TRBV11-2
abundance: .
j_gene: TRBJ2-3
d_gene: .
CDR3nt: TGTGCCAGCAGCTTAGAGGGCGGACGCACAGATACGCAGTATTTT
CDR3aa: CASSLEGGRTDTQYF

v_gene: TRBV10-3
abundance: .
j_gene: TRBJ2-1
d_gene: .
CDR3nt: TGTGCCATCAGTGAGGGCCTAGCGCGGGATGAGCAGTTCTTC
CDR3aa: CAISEGLARDEQFF

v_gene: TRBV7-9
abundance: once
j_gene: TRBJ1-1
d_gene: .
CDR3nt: TGTGCCAGCAGGAGGCAGGGTTCCACTGAAGCTTTCTTT
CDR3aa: CASRRQGSTEAFF

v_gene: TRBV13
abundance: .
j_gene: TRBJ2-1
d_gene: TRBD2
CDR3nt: TGTGCCAGCAGCTTAGAAGGCGGGGGGGCCTACAATGAGCAGTTCTTC
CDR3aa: CASSLEGGGAYNEQFF

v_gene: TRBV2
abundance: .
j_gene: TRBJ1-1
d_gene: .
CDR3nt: TGTGCCAGCAGTGAAAAAACAGTTATGAACACTGAAGCTTTCTTT
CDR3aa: CASSEKTVMNTEAFF

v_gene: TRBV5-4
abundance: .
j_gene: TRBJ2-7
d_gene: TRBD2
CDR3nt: TGTGCCAGCATGGAGCGGGGGATCGCCCGCTACGAGCAGTACTTC
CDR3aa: CASMERGIARYEQYF

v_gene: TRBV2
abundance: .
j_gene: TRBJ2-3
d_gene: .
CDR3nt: TGTGCCAGCAGTGAAGCGCTGGGACTTCTAAGGACAGATACGCAGTATTTT
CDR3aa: CASSEALGLLRTDTQYF

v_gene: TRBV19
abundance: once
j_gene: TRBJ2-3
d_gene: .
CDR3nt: TGTGCCAGTAGTGCTCGGAGGCTGGATACGCAGTATTTT
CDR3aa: CASSARRLDTQYF

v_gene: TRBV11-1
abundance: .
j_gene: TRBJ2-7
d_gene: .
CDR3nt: TGTGCCAGCAGCCACGGCCAAACGGGGGAGCAGTACTTC
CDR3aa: CASSHGQTGEQYF

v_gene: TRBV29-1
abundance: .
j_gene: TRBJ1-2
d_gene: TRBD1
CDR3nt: TGCAGCGTTGATCAGGGGGGTTATGGCTACACCTTC
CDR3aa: CSVDQGGYGYTF

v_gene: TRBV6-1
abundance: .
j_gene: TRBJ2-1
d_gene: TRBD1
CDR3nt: TGTGCCAGCAGCGTATACTTACAGGGGGCTGCTGAGCAGTTCTTC
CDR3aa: CASSVYLQGAAEQFF

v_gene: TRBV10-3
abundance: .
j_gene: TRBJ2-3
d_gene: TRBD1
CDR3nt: TGTGCCTCGACAGGGGGGGTTCCAGATACGCAGTATTTT
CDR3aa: CASTGGVPDTQYF

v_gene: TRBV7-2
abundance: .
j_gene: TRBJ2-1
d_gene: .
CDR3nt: TGTGCCAGCAGCTTATTCGGACTGAATGAGCAGTTCTTC
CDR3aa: CASSLFGLNEQFF